This T cell receptor (beta chain) was captured by sequencing in a study of CD8+CD57+ T cells in acquired aplastic anemia. The germline V gene encodes CDR1 SQVTM and CDR2 ANQGSEA. This CDR3 spans 15 amino acids. V lost 4 bases and J 2 bases, leaving 17 bases between the germline ends. The template used for profiling TCR beta VDJ and CDR3 was genomic DNA. From the reads, TCRdb called clonotypes with MiXCR, one entry per CDR3 protein. The table lists 180,000 or so distinct CDR3 sequences, around half of them singletons. The receptor's source is a human donor in good health. The gene calls are TRBV29-1 and TRBJ1-2, with D unresolved. The sample taken for sequencing was sorted CD4+, CD8+, or CD8+CD57+ T cells (not recorded which) from PBMCs. The DNA of the CDR3 is TGCAGCGTTGGGTCACTCATTGCCGTAAACTATGGCTACACCTTC. Its translation: CSVGSLIAVNYGYTF.